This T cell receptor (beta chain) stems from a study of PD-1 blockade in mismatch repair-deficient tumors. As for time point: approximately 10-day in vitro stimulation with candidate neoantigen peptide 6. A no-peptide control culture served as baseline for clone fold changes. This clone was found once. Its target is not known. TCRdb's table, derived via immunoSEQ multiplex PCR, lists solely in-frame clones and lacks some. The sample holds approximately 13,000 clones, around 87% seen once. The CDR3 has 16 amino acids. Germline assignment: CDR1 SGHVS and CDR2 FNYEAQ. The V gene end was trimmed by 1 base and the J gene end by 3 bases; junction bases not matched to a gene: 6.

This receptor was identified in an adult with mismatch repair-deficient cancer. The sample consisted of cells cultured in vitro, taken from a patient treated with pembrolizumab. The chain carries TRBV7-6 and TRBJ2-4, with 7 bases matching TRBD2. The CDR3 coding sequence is TGTGCCAGCAGCTTAGAAGCCACTAGCGTCAAAAACATTCAGTACTTC. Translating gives CASSLEATSVKNIQYF.